The rows below give T cell receptor beta chains drawn from one sample of a study of cytomegalovirus exposure and HLA in healthy donors. Sequencing used immunoSEQ multiplex PCR; TCRdb keeps in-frame clones, though not all of them. The sample records about 150,000 clones, 79% being singletons. Sequencing was performed on PBMCs. These TCRs come from a man aged 40-55 years in good health and CMV-seropositive. The conserved cysteine and the conserved F or W are not part of the CDR3 here.

j_call v_call cdr3_aa
TRBJ2-1 TRBV4-2 ASSQRGISGGYNEQF
TRBJ2-6 TRBV10-3 AISPRQGPSSGANVLT
TRBJ1-6 TRBV2 ASSTDRGYSPLH
TRBJ1-6 TRBV6-5 ASSYSTGVFNSPLH
TRBJ2-2 TRBV5-8 ASSITGGAGGELF
TRBJ1-1 TRBV28 ASTEPMNTEAF
TRBJ2-1 TRBV6-5 ASSYSRTSGRAEQF
TRBJ1-6 TRBV5-8 ASSQTGLYSPLH
TRBJ1-1 TRBV6-6 ASSYGGAEAF
TRBJ2-7 TRBV7-9 ASSLALEQY
TRBJ1-5 TRBV2 ASSGNAGREPQH